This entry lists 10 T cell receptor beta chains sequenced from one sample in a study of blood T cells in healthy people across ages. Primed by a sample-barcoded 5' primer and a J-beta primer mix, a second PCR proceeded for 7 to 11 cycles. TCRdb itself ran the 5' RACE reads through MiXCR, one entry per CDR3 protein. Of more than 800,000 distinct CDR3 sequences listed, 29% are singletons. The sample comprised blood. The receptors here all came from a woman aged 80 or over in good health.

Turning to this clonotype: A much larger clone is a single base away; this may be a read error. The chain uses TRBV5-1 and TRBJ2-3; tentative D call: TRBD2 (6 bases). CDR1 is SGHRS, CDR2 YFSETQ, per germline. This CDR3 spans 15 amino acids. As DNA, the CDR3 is TGCGCCAACAGCTTCCGACTAGACCGCACAGATACGCAGTATTTT. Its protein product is CANSFRLDRTDTQYF.

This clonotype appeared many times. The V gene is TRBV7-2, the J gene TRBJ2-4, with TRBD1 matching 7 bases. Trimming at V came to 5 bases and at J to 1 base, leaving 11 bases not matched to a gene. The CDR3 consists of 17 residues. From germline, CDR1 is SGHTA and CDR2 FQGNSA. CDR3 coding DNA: TGTGCCAGCAGCACACAACAGGGGCCAAGGGCCAAAAACATTCAGTACTTC. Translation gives CASSTQQGPRAKNIQYF. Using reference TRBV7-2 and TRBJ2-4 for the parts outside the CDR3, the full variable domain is GAGVSQSPSNKVTEKGKDVELRCDPISGHTALYWYRQSLGQGLEFLIYFQGNSAPDKSGLPSDRFSAERTGGSVSTLTIQRTQQEDSAVYLCASSTQQGPRAKNIQYFGAGTRLSVL.

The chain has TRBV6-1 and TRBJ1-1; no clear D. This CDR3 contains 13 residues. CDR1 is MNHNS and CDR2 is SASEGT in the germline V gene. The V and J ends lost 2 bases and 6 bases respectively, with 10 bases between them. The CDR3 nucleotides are TGTGCCAGCAGTGAACAGGTGTGGGCTGAAGCTTTCTTT. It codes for CASSEQVWAEAFF.

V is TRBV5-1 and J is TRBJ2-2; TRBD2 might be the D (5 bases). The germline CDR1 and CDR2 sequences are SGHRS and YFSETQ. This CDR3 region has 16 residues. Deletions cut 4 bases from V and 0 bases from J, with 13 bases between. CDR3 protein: CASSKRAEANTGELFF. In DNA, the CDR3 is TGCGCCAGCAGCAAGAGAGCGGAGGCGAACACCGGGGAGCTGTTTTTT. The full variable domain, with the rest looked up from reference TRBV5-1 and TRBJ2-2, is KAGVTQTPRYLIKTRGQQVTLSCSPISGHRSVSWYQQTPGQGLQFLFEYFSETQRNKGNFPGRFSGRQFSNSRSEMNVSTLELGDSALYLCASSKRAEANTGELFFGEGSRLTVL.

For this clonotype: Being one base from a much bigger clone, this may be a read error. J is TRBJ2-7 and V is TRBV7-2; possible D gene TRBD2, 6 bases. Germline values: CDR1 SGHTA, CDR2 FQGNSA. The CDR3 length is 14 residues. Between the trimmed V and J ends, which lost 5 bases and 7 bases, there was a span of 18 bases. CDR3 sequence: CASSTGGGGNEQYF. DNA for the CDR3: TGTGCCAGCAGCACCGGGGGAGGAGGGAATGAGCAGTACTTC.

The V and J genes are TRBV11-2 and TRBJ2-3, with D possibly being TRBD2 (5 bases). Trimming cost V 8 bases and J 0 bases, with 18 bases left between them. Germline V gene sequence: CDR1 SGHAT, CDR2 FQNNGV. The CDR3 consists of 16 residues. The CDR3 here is CASGIGLAKSTDTQYF. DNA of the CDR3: TGTGCCAGCGGAATTGGCCTAGCTAAGAGCACAGATACGCAGTATTTT.

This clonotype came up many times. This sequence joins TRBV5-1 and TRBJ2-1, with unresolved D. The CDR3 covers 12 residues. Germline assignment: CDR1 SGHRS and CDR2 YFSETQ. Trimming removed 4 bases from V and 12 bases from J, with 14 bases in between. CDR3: CASSQDGPRQFF. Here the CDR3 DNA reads TGCGCCAGCAGCCAGGATGGGCCGCGGCAGTTCTTC. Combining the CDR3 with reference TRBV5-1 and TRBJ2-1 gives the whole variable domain KAGVTQTPRYLIKTRGQQVTLSCSPISGHRSVSWYQQTPGQGLQFLFEYFSETQRNKGNFPGRFSGRQFSNSRSEMNVSTLELGDSALYLCASSQDGPRQFFGPGTRLTVL.

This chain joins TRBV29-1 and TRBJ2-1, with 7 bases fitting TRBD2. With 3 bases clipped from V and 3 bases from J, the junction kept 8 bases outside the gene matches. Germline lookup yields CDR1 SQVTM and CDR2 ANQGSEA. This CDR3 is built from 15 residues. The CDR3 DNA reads TGCAGCGTTGAGACTGGGCGGGAGCACTACAATGAGCAGTTCTTC. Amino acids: CSVETGREHYNEQFF.

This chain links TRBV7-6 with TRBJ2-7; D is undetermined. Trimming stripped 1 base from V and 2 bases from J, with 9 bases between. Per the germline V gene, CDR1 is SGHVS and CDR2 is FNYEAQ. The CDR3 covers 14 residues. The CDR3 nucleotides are TGTGCCAGCAGCTTAGGGGGTAACCCCTACGAGCAGTACTTC. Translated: CASSLGGNPYEQYF.

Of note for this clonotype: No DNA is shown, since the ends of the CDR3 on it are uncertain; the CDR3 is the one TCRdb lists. The CDR3 sequence is CISVSETLDRDNEQFF. This sequence joins TRBV7-5 and TRBJ2-1; the table names TRBD1, a call not compared with the DNA. TRBV7-5 is reported as a pseudogene. The CDR3 spans 16 amino acids, including both terminal residues.